Shown below are 17 T cell receptor beta chains from a single sample sequenced in a study of blood T cell repertoires in COVID-19. TCRdb keeps only in-frame clones here, not all; method: immunoSEQ multiplex PCR. The sample consists of 25,000 or so clones, roughly 90% of them appearing once. What was sequenced was peripheral blood. Source of these receptors: a human donor in a cohort sampled during active COVID-19.

V gene TRBV6-5 combines with J gene TRBJ1-2; a possible D gene is TRBD1 (6 bases). Looked up from germline, CDR1 is MNHEY and CDR2 is SVGAGI. Trimming shortened V by 7 bases and J by 0 bases, and 15 bases separated the two germline ends. The CDR3 runs to 15 residues. The CDR3 nucleotides are TGTGCCAGCATTCGACAGGTTACGCCTAACTATGGCTACACCTTC. This translates into CASIRQVTPNYGYTF.

This chain uses TRBV6-6 with TRBJ1-5, with D tentatively TRBD1 (6 bases). The V end lost 2 bases, the J end lost 9 bases, and 8 bases lay between the germline ends. This CDR3 comprises 12 residues. Germline V gene lookup returns CDR1 MNHNY and CDR2 SVGAGI (reference sequence). CDR3 loop: CASSYQGSPQHF. CDR3 sequence (DNA): TGTGCCAGCAGTTACCAGGGGTCGCCCCAGCATTTT.

V and J are TRBV20-1 and TRBJ2-7; tentatively, D is TRBD1 (6 bases). The V and J ends lost 6 bases and 6 bases respectively, with 12 bases between them. The germline V gene has CDR1 DFQATT and CDR2 SNEGSKA (reference sequence). This CDR3 region has 11 residues. Here the CDR3 DNA reads TGCAGTGCCACCAGGGGCGTCGAGCAGTACTTC. It yields the protein CSATRGVEQYF.

The J gene is TRBJ1-3, the V gene TRBV15; D remains ambiguous. Germline V gene data show CDR1 as LNHNV and CDR2 as YYDKDF (reference sequence). The length of the CDR3 is 15 residues. V was clipped by 1 base and J by 4 bases, with 11 bases between them. The CDR3 here is CATSRGESGGNTIYF. The CDR3 coding sequence is TGTGCCACCAGCAGAGGGGAGAGTGGGGGAAACACCATATATTTT. Drawing the rest from reference TRBV15 and TRBJ1-3, the complete variable domain is DAMVIQNPRYQVTQFGKPVTLSCSQTLNHNVMYWYQQKSSQAPKLLFHYYDKDFNNEADTPDNFQSRRPNTSFCFLDIRSPGLGDTAMYLCATSRGESGGNTIYFGEGSWLTVV.

J is TRBJ2-3 and V is TRBV28; TRBD2 might be the D (6 bases). The ends were cut back, 4 bases at V and 5 bases at J, with 22 bases in the middle. Germline V gene lookup returns CDR1 MDHEN and CDR2 SYDVKM. CDR3 size: 17 residues. CDR3 loop: CASSSNRDFPVQDTQYF. The CDR3 coding sequence is TGTGCCAGCAGTTCAAATCGGGACTTCCCGGTACAAGATACGCAGTATTTT. Drawing the rest from reference TRBV28 and TRBJ2-3, the complete variable domain is DVKVTQSSRYLVKRTGEKVFLECVQDMDHENMFWYRQDPGLGLRLIYFSYDVKMKEKGDIPEGYSVSREKKERFSLILESASTNQTSMYLCASSSNRDFPVQDTQYFGPGTRLTVL.

On this clone itself: The sample holds other DNA sequences that translate to the same CDR3. This chain links TRBV5-1 with TRBJ2-3; 8 bases map to TRBD2. CDR3 length: 15 residues. V trimming: 0 bases; J trimming: 5 bases; junction bases outside the gene matches: 5. The germline gives CDR1 SGHRS, CDR2 YFSETQ. CDR3 DNA sequence: TGCGCCAGCAGCTTGGAGGGAAGCGGGGGAGATACGCAGTATTTT. Translation gives CASSLEGSGGDTQYF.

This sequence joins TRBV7-9 and TRBJ2-7; D not resolved. The CDR3 sequence is 12 residues long. Trimming shortened V by 5 bases and J by 4 bases, and 9 bases separated the two germline ends. Germline CDR1 reads SEHNR; CDR2 reads FQNEAQ (reference sequence). The DNA for the CDR3 is TGTGCCAGCAGCCATGGTCGGTACGAGCAGTACTTC. Encoded protein: CASSHGRYEQYF.

The rearrangement links TRBV2 to TRBJ2-3; the D is unclear. Per the germline V gene, CDR1 is SNHLY and CDR2 is FYNNEI. The CDR3 has 11 amino acids. V was clipped by 8 bases and J by 2 bases, with 5 bases between them. The DNA for the CDR3 is TGTGCCAGCCTTTACACAGATACGCAGTATTTT. It codes for CASLYTDTQYF.

The rearrangement joins TRBV27 to TRBJ2-3, with D perhaps matching TRBD1 (6 bases). The CDR3 spans 15 residues. Trimming shortened V by 7 bases and J by 7 bases, and 21 bases separated the two germline ends. Germline V CDR1 and CDR2: MNHEY, SMNVEV (reference sequence). Here the CDR3 reads CASIRADKTGNTQYF. CDR3 DNA: TGTGCCAGCATCCGCGCTGACAAAACAGGGAATACGCAGTATTTT.

The genes are TRBV10-3 and TRBJ1-5; D may be TRBD1 (5 bases). V was clipped by 6 bases and J by 4 bases, with 10 bases between them. The germline V gene has CDR1 ENHRY and CDR2 SYGVKD. The CDR3 length is 13 residues. For the CDR3, the DNA is TGTGCCATCAGGCAGACAGAGAATCAGCCCCAGCATTTT. Protein sequence: CAIRQTENQPQHF.

The V call is TRBV3-1 (or the pseudogene TRBV3-2), the J call TRBJ2-1; 10 bases match TRBD2. The J segment lost 4 bases and the V segment lost 7 bases, leaving 10 bases of the junction unmatched. There are 16 residues in the CDR3. Germline V CDR1 and CDR2: LGHDT, YNNKEL (reference sequence). The CDR3 DNA reads TGTGCCAGCAAATCCAATCCGGGACTAGCGTACAATGAGCAGTTCTTC. Protein: CASKSNPGLAYNEQFF.

The chain is built from TRBV9 and TRBJ2-7; 11 bases are shared with TRBD2. Germline-derived CDR1 and CDR2 are SGDLS and YYNGEE. The V and J ends lost 3 bases and 2 bases, in that order; junction bases with no gene match: 4. CDR3 length: 15 amino acids. CDR3 DNA sequence: TGTGCCAGCAGCGATTCTAGCGGGGGGCCCTACGAGCAGTACTTC. This gives the protein CASSDSSGGPYEQYF.

V gene TRBV5-1 combines with J gene TRBJ2-6; no clear D. The CDR3 totals 14 residues. V was clipped by 2 bases and J by 3 bases, with 6 bases between them. The germline gives CDR1 SGHRS, CDR2 YFSETQ. In nucleotides, the CDR3 is TGCGCCAGCAGCTTCTTCGGTGGGGCCAACGTCCTGACTTTC. This codes for CASSFFGGANVLTF.

The rearrangement uses TRBV7-7 and TRBJ2-1, with 16 bases that match TRBD2. Germline V gives CDR1 SSHAT, CDR2 FNYEAQ (reference sequence). The CDR3 totals 18 residues. Unmatched junction bases numbered 4, after V lost 5 bases and J lost 0 bases. This chain's CDR3 is CASSAGLAGGSSYNEQFF. The CDR3 nucleotides read TGTGCCAGCAGCGCGGGACTAGCGGGAGGGAGCTCCTACAATGAGCAGTTCTTC.

V gene TRBV19 combines with J gene TRBJ1-2; D ambiguous. V lost 10 bases, J lost 5 bases, and 14 bases lay in between. The germline V gene encodes CDR1 LNHDA and CDR2 SQIVND (reference sequence). This CDR3 region has 12 residues. Here the CDR3 DNA reads TGTGCCACTTCCTTGAACGGGTATGGCTACACCTTC. Translating gives CATSLNGYGYTF.

This sequence joins TRBV30 and TRBJ2-3; 8 nucleotides agree with TRBD2. J gave up 2 bases and V 4 bases, and 5 bases lay outside the gene matches. Per the germline V gene, CDR1 is GTSNPN and CDR2 is SVGIG (reference sequence). This CDR3 contains 14 residues. The CDR3 loop is CAWTAGGITDTQYF. As DNA, the CDR3 is TGTGCCTGGACTGCGGGGGGAATCACAGATACGCAGTATTTT.

This chain links TRBV10-3 with TRBJ2-1; a weak D match, TRBD2 (6 bases). CDR3 length: 17 amino acids. V was cut by 0 bases and J by 5 bases, with 17 bases left in between. Germline CDR1 ENHRY, CDR2 SYGVKD. In DNA form, the CDR3 reads TGTGCCATCAGTGAGTCGATAGCTATGGCGGGGAACAATGAGCAGTTCTTC. It yields the protein CAISESIAMAGNNEQFF.